This TCR beta chain originates from a study of regulatory T cells in long-lasting Graves disease. Time point meaning: newly diagnosed GD, antithyroid drugs for less than 3 months. Researchers made the TCR library from RNA that was extracted from PBMCs. The diagnosis of Graves' disease used American Thyroid Association guidelines. Germline V gene lookup returns CDR1 SGHAT and CDR2 FQNNGV. This CDR3 region has 15 residues. Between the trimmed V and J ends, which lost 3 bases and 5 bases, there was a span of 14 bases. Regarding the study as a whole: Patients whose Graves' disease persisted exhibited lower TCR diversity than those newly diagnosed. There were preferences for TRBV28, TRBJ1-2 and TRBJ2-5 in persistent disease.

As regards this clonotype: The antigen is not known. It is likely a read error: a sequence one base away is far more abundant.

Construction of TCR beta libraries relied on iRepertoire HTBI primers and on Arm-PCR targeting CDR3 regions. TCRdb analysed the multiplex PCR reads with MiXCR anew, one entry per CDR3 protein. The sample consists of under 300,000 distinct CDR3 sequences, around 19% of them appearing once. The sample was also linked to a second study, of T cells in Graves' hyperthyroidism and ophthalmopathy. That source notes: Clonotypes that were expanded in thyroid above 0.001 mostly appeared in blood too.

The specimen was peripheral blood mononuclear cells (PBMCs), collected at new diagnosis, from a patient treated with antithyroid drugs. The chain has TRBV11-2 and TRBJ1-5; TRBD1 might be the D (5 bases). The clonotype originates from a young woman with Graves disease. The CDR3 DNA sequence: TGTGCCAGCAGCTTGGGACGGGTCCCCGATCAGCCCCAGCATTTT. This sequence encodes CASSLGRVPDQPQHF.